This record concerns one TCR beta chain sequence. Its target antigen remains unknown. No much larger clone exists at a distance of one base, and base qualities are not known. The germline V gene (reference sequence) supplies CDR1 MNHEY and CDR2 SMNVEV. The CDR3 contains 19 residues, cysteine and phenylalanine counted. Just CDR3 DNA is preserved here, 57 bases in frame from base 1. Between the V and J ends, shortened by 5 bases and 0 bases respectively, the junction contains 23 bases. Receptor amplification or capture employed the immunoSEQ multiplex PCR assay. For the multiplex PCR, a mixture combining 60 forward primers for TCR Vbeta segments and 13 reverse primers for TCR Jbeta segments was used. A multiplex PCR assay on genomic DNA amplified the CDR3 region of rearranged TCR beta genes. The amplified TCR beta libraries were sequenced on the Illumina HiSeq System as 87-base-pair reads. The study's own analysis went as follows. A later analysis counted 65 million to 90 million unique TCR beta chains across the 550 to 800 repertoires, and some 11 million of these chains were shared by at least two donors. Raw reads were error-corrected and collapsed into unique sequences by a nearest-neighbor algorithm in which closely related sequences were merged to remove PCR and sequencing errors. V, D and J gene segments were assigned by aligning CDR3 sequences to IMGT reference sequences. Each retained sequence needed at least a six-nucleotide match to both a V gene segment and a J gene segment. A rearrangement was called productive if the CDR3 had no stop codons and remained in frame with V and J, and every other rearrangement was called non-productive. Following IMGT convention, CDR3 was defined as the stretch from the second conserved V-encoded cysteine up to the conserved J-encoded phenylalanine. Sequences without an unambiguous match to a single V gene segment were excluded from the earlier analysis of a few hundred of the donors. In an earlier analysis of approximately 610 of the donors, V segments were called functional above 56.7% productive rearrangements and were called segregating when the between-donor standard deviation exceeded 5%. A statistical classification framework was built to diagnose cytomegalovirus status from the catalog of TCR beta chain sequences. V and J gene assignment, in a later analysis, came from comparing TCR nucleotide sequences with IMGT/GENE-DB human TR gene sequences. In a later analysis, CDR3 sequences and most-parsimonious VDJ recombination scenarios were assigned using the TCRdist pipeline. In a later analysis, every TCR beta chain was defined by the combination of its CDR3 amino acid sequence and its V-gene family, and reads without a unique V-gene family were dropped. As a way to deal with suspected cross-contamination and a sequencing artifact, a later analysis dropped approximately 570 nucleotide sequences that were highly shared and had low generation probability. In a later analysis, a clonal expansion index was calculated for each public chain from normalized within-repertoire ranks of inferred template counts. In a later analysis, generation probabilities were computed using a VDJ recombination model fitted to out-of-frame rearrangements, and the results were checked against IGoR. In a later analysis, TCR-TCR, TCR-HLA and TCR-CMV co-occurrence was scored with hypergeometric tests, and a repertoire-size bias correction was applied to TCR pairs. To estimate false discovery rates, a later analysis permuted the HLA or CMV assignments 20 times. In a later analysis, co-occurring TCRs were grouped using DBSCAN, with TCRdist sequence similarity added in when clustering inside HLA-allele-positive subsets. Repertoires with fewer than 30,000 or more than 120,000 public chains were left out of co-occurrence clustering, as were five repertoires with anomalous nucleotide sharing. TCRdb limited this immuneACCESS table to in-frame rearrangements with V and J called. A share of clones is missing; checked studies link under half to unresolved V genes, and the rest is unexplained. Clone size and the V and J calls come from that table; the DNA yielded D and trimming. The sample table lists 130,000 to 150,000 clones, around 80% of them with a count of one. The top ten clones comprise more than 2% of the sample.

The sample originates from a study of cytomegalovirus exposure and HLA in healthy donors (dated by TCRdb to 2016 to 2017). Background for the entire study: An earlier analysis of approximately 550 of the donors reported 250 to 350 Gb of sequence data and 117 million unique TCR beta sequences from around 200 million T cells. The study used immunosequencing to profile the T cell repertoires of 600 to 850 subjects and linked those repertoires to cytomegalovirus serostatus. Roughly 5 DR-DQ haplotypes were handled as single units for association and clustering because linkage in the cohort was strong. In addition to the first cohort of approximately 650 subjects, a separate validation cohort of about 120 different subjects was used. Class I and class II HLA loci were covered by the typing at four-digit resolution. A later genetic analysis took genome-wide SNP genotypes for about 55% of the roughly 700 donors and used that subset as a discovery cohort. In a later analysis, previously published TCR beta repertoires from 500 to 750 donors were re-analyzed and high-resolution HLA genotyping was added so that TCR occurrence patterns could be studied. Of the roughly 400 genotyped donors, about 80% fell in the genetic ancestry cluster associated with self-reported Caucasian donors. An earlier analysis of approximately 500 of the donors applied high-throughput TCR beta sequencing to assess whether each TCR beta V gene segment acted as functional or pseudogenic. On average, about 240,000 unique TCR beta nucleotide sequences were sequenced per donor among 350 to 400 genotyped donors of the cohort, with roughly a sixth of those sequences being non-productive. The number of donors typed differed by locus, with roughly 620-640 for A, B, C, DRB1 and DQB1, 522 for DQA1, about 610 for DPA1, and 472 for DPB1. Roughly 300 gigabases of sequencing data and about 92 million unique TCR sequences made up an early release that covered about 640 HLA-typed donors. Rather than using new phenotypic data, the later analysis identified candidate immune exposures from TCR beta sequences and from how often those sequences occurred across donors. The study aimed to test whether signatures of past pathogen exposure could be identified by cataloging public T cell receptors. Donor age, sex, ethnicity and CMV serostatus were compiled alongside the repertoire data. All discovery cohort repertoires had been generated using a single sequencing platform. The study combined high-throughput TCR immunosequencing, statistical association of individual TCRs with disease status, and machine learning to predict cytomegalovirus infection status.

The cohort was made up of roughly 670 healthy bone marrow donors. Cohort members were all nominally healthy when sampled, although unrecorded immune exposures were likely present. The donor tested CMV seronegative, placing the donor among the 352 seronegative members of the cohort. A peripheral blood sample was provided by each donor, and peripheral blood mononuclear cells were used for TCR beta sequencing. The Qiagen DNeasy Blood Extraction Kit was used to extract genomic DNA from the blood cell samples. General findings and caveats noted by the study authors: Because counts were too low, roughly 16 rarely observed V segments, including chromosome 9 orphons, were left out of the earlier analysis of about 620 of the donors. According to a later analysis, most CMV-associated TCR beta chains appeared to be HLA-restricted, and the HLA associations seemed to be driven largely by CMV exposure. A later analysis associated 16,951 TCR beta sequences with specific HLA alleles at a false discovery rate of 0.05. While some public TCRs were present in many individuals, most TCR sequences turned up only very rarely across donors. In vitro tests confirmed that a few of the cytomegalovirus-associated TCR beta chains recognize cytomegalovirus antigens. Assigning TCR associations to individual alleles was difficult when HLA alleles, especially DR and DQ, strongly co-occurred. Roughly uniform sequencing depth across donors was assumed in presence/absence analyses, although this assumption may not hold. HLA typing was unavailable for some donors at each locus, so association tests used only the typed subset. According to a later genetic analysis, donors in an Asian-associated ancestry cluster had fewer N-insertions in productive TCRs than the approximately 670-donor mean. According to a later analysis, TCR association rates differed among HLA loci, with DRB1 alleles showing the most associated TCRs and HLA-C alleles showing the fewest. Immune exposure information for the cohort was limited to CMV serostatus. Cytomegalovirus status was reported to be diagnosed by the classifier with high specificity and sensitivity in both the original and validation cohorts. Several of the top co-occurrence clusters appeared to be linked to parvovirus B19, influenza, CMV and Epstein-Barr virus, according to a later analysis. According to the authors, the approach could potentially be generalized to other disease states and immunological phenotypes. The cohort was sequenced for TCR beta chains only, and without alpha or paired-chain data the features that could be detected were limited. Correlated functional status among segregating V segments might reflect linkage disequilibrium, but an unknown experimental factor could not be ruled out. The study listed 150 to 200 TCR beta chains as associated with cytomegalovirus. A later genetic analysis associated a missense DCLRE1C variant with V-gene and J-gene trimming of TCR beta chains, and an independent cohort replicated the association. An earlier analysis of around 500 of the donors showed that most TCR beta V segments appeared in productive rearrangements either about 90% or about 30% of the time, which broadly matched IMGT annotations. A further reported finding was that TCR beta sequences accurately predicted the HLA-A and HLA-B alleles for most subjects in the first cohort. Because the 87-base-pair reads could not distinguish some IMGT-functional V segments, including TRBV6-2 and TRBV6-3, those segments were excluded. In a later analysis, HLA-associated TCR beta chains showed more clonal expansion and lower generation probabilities than non-associated chains that were equally common. A cluster of highly shared sequence variants was judged likely to represent a technical artifact of the sequencing pipeline.

The sequence links TRBV27 to TRBJ2-4; the D gene is possibly TRBD2, with 7 bases matching. This TCR was sampled from a boy aged 2 to 10 in good health and CMV-seronegative. Sequencing input: PBMCs. The bases read TGTGCCAGCAGTGGGGGGGGTCGAAAAGGGGGGTTAGCCAAAAACATTCAGTACTTC. It specifies CASSGGGRKGGLAKNIQYF.